This T cell receptor (beta chain) was sequenced for a study of shared clonotypes between healthy human individuals. Splitting of each subset's genomic DNA was done evenly across several immunoSEQ plates. Clones were sequenced by immunoSEQ multiplex PCR, and TCRdb holds only the in-frame ones, with some missing. The sample records about 2.4 million clones, around nine tenths being singletons. To note about this clone: As yet, its antigen is unknown.

CDR3 length equals 14 residues. Looked up from germline, CDR1 is SGHRS and CDR2 is YFSETQ. V dropped 3 bases and J dropped 6; count of bases not matched to a gene: 8. Findings and limits, study-wide: Against clonotypes common to all four donors, non-shared ones had lower generation probabilities. With few donors, the genetic and exposure-history diversity represented was limited.

This receptor was identified in a man aged 18-30 years in good health. The V call is TRBV5-1, the J call TRBJ2-7, with 8 nucleotides matching TRBD1. Material: naive CD4+ T cells sorted from blood. Specified subset: CD45RA+ positively selected. The CDR3, as DNA: TGCGCCAGCAGCTCCCAGGACAGGGTTGGCGAGCAGTACTTC. Encoded protein: CASSSQDRVGEQYF. Full variable domain (missing parts from reference TRBV5-1 and TRBJ2-7): KAGVTQTPRYLIKTRGQQVTLSCSPISGHRSVSWYQQTPGQGLQFLFEYFSETQRNKGNFPGRFSGRQFSNSRSEMNVSTLELGDSALYLCASSSQDRVGEQYFGPGTRLTVT.